This paragraph reports one T cell receptor beta chain. The antigen remains unidentified. The data belong to a study of shared clonotypes between healthy human individuals. As for the study in general: The donor pool was made up of two women and three men aged 18 to 49. Study-level findings and limits: Specimens sampled were limited to blood, with tissue repertoires likely differing.

This CDR3 has 15 residues. Germline trimming cut 4 bases from V and 8 bases from J; bases unmatched to any gene: 11. Per germline, CDR1 SEHNR and CDR2 FQNEAQ (reference sequence). Every contributor of samples was a Caucasian grown-up residing in Nashville, Tennessee. What was sequenced on ten immunoSEQ deep assay plates was unsorted PBMC DNA. The assay was immunoSEQ multiplex PCR, and TCRdb's table has in-frame clones only and misses some. The table records 490,000 or so clones, 76% of them present only once. This chain connects TRBV7-9 to TRBJ2-1; 7 bases are a match to TRBD1. The sequence was collected from a woman between 40 and 55 years old in good health. Some clones in this sample may be carry-over from other donors' samples. The specimen was PBMCs. The CDR3 DNA follows: TGTGCCAGCAGCTCCGACAGGGTGTTTAACGATGAGCAGTTCTTC. Amino acids: CASSSDRVFNDEQFF.